This T cell receptor (beta chain) is from a study of T-cell memory formation after mild COVID-19. After 5'RACE with constant-segment primers, TCR alpha and TCR beta cDNA libraries carrying sample barcodes and UMIs were obtained. TCRdb redid the calling of the 5' RACE reads with MiXCR, one entry per CDR3 protein. The data contain about 600,000 distinct CDR3 sequences, about 20% of them singletons. The CDR3 is made up of 16 amino acids. The V end was cut by 1 base, the J end by 4 bases, with 14 bases between. The germline CDR1 and CDR2 sequences are DFQATT and SNEGSKA (reference sequence). Worth noting for this clonotype: Its target is not known.

Regarding the study as a whole: Contracting clones from day 15 to 85 showed balanced CD4/CD8; later expanders favored CD4+. Nothing showed for sure that second-wave clones peaking on day 37 were SARS-CoV-2 specific.

This TCR came from an adult woman who had mild COVID-19 (a few samples of this study predate the infection). Cell type and time point are not known. The chain uses TRBV20-1 and TRBJ1-6, with D possibly TRBD1 on 5 matching bases. Source material: PBMCs or a T cell subset sorted from them (not recorded which). The CDR3, as DNA: TGCAGTGCTAGAGGGGAAGGGGAGTCTTATAATTCACCCCTCCACTTT. As protein: CSARGEGESYNSPLHF.